This passage covers 13 T cell receptor beta chains from one sample sequenced in a study of shared clonotypes between healthy human individuals. TCRdb's copy holds only in-frame clones and misses some; the assay was immunoSEQ multiplex PCR. The sample lists a few million clones, approximately 94% seen once, with more than 0.1% in the top ten. The sample was naive CD4+ T cells sorted from blood. Subset meaning: CD45RA+ positively selected. Source of these receptors: a man aged 18 to 30 in good health.

This chain connects TRBV29-1 to TRBJ2-2; no firm D call. The CDR3 totals 13 residues. The V and J ends lost 3 bases and 1 base respectively, with 6 bases between them. Looked up from germline, CDR1 is SQVTM and CDR2 is ANQGSEA. As DNA, the CDR3 is TGCAGCGTTGACTACAAGAACACCGGGGAGCTGTTTTTT. This encodes CSVDYKNTGELFF.

The gene calls are TRBV30 and TRBJ2-7; D is unclear. The CDR3 consists of 13 residues. The germline CDR1 and CDR2 sequences are GTSNPN and SVGIG (reference sequence). With 0 bases removed from V and 3 bases from J, the gap between germline ends came to 9 bases. CDR3 loop: CAWSVTKFYEQYF. The CDR3 nucleotides are TGTGCCTGGAGTGTAACAAAATTCTACGAGCAGTACTTC.

The rearrangement links TRBV5-6 to TRBJ1-2; tentative D call: TRBD1 (5 bases). This CDR3 contains 14 residues. With 4 bases removed from V and 7 bases from J, the gap between germline ends came to 17 bases. CDR1 and CDR2 (germline): SGHDT, YYEEEE. The chain's CDR3 is CASSKLAGAPGYTF. The CDR3 DNA reads as TGTGCCAGCAGCAAGCTTGCCGGGGCTCCTGGCTACACCTTC. The entire variable domain, with the rest obtained from reference TRBV5-6 and TRBJ1-2, is as follows: DAGVTQSPTHLIKTRGQQVTLRCSPKSGHDTVSWYQQALGQGPQFIFQYYEEEERQRGNFPDRFSGHQFPNYSSELNVNALLLGDSALYLCASSKLAGAPGYTFGSGTRLTVV.

Written as DNA, the CDR3 is TGTGCCTGGTCAGATCTTTCCATTGAAGCTTTCTTT. The encoded protein is CAWSDLSIEAFF. The chain carries TRBV30 and TRBJ1-1; D is unclear. V was pared by 5 bases and J by 7 bases, with 14 bases between. Germline V gives CDR1 GTSNPN, CDR2 SVGIG (reference sequence). This CDR3 comprises 12 residues.

The chain employs TRBV7-2 and TRBJ2-2; D may be TRBD2 (6 bases). Germline CDR1 and CDR2: SGHTA and FQGNSA. The CDR3 runs to 16 residues. V shed 7 bases and J shed 5 bases, with 20 bases lying between them. The DNA for the CDR3 is TGTGCCAGCACCCCTCACGGCGGAGGGTTGACCGGGGAGCTGTTTTTT. This codes for CASTPHGGGLTGELFF.

The chain recombines TRBV6-4 with TRBJ1-4; no firm D call. Germline values: CDR1 MRHNA, CDR2 SNTAGT. V was shortened by 6 bases and J by 5 bases, with 10 bases between the two germline ends. The CDR3 has 13 residues. The chain's CDR3 is CASRGRENEKLFF. The CDR3 bases are TGTGCCAGCAGAGGCCGGGAGAATGAAAAACTGTTTTTT.

This clone was counted once. This chain uses TRBV10-3 with TRBJ1-3; D is ambiguous. The germline gives CDR1 ENHRY, CDR2 SYGVKD. The V gene lost 4 bases and the J gene lost 6 bases, with 7 bases spanning the gap. CDR3 size: 12 residues. The CDR3 loop is CAISGGENTIYF. Here the CDR3 DNA reads TGTGCCATCAGTGGCGGGGAAAACACCATATATTTT.

On this clone: Other DNA variants within this sample encode the same CDR3. The CDR3 coding sequence is TGTGCCAGCAGCTTTCCTAGCGGGGGGCAAGAGACCCAGTACTTC. Amino acid sequence: CASSFPSGGQETQYF. This sequence joins TRBV5-4 and TRBJ2-5; 11 nucleotides match TRBD2. Looked up from germline, CDR1 is SGHNT and CDR2 is YYREEE (reference sequence). The trim removed 2 bases at V and 2 bases at J, leaving 2 bases unmatched. This CDR3 has 15 residues.

This chain connects TRBV7-2 to TRBJ1-2, with D possibly TRBD1 on 5 matching bases. With 1 base removed from V and 2 bases from J, the gap between germline ends came to 11 bases. The germline gives CDR1 SGHTA, CDR2 FQGNSA. CDR3 length: 15 amino acids. In DNA, the CDR3 is TGTGCCAGCAGCTTAGAGGAGGGGCGGAACTATGGCTACACCTTC. Translation gives CASSLEEGRNYGYTF.

Worth noting for this clone: Other nucleotide sequences in the sample specify the same CDR3. V is TRBV27 and J is TRBJ1-1; perhaps TRBD1 as D (5 bases). Trimming took 3 bases from V and 4 from J, leaving 9 bases between them. Germline V CDR1 and CDR2: MNHEY, SMNVEV (reference sequence). This CDR3 spans 13 amino acids. The CDR3 nucleotides read TGTGCCAGCAGTTTGAGGGGCGTCACTGAAGCTTTCTTT. Residues: CASSLRGVTEAFF.

The CDR3 loop is CASSPIGVRGSGELFF. The CDR3 bases are TGTGCCAGCTCACCAATCGGCGTCCGGGGCTCCGGGGAGCTGTTTTTT. V is TRBV18 and J is TRBJ2-2; the D call may be TRBD1 or TRBD2 (5 bases each). Trimming shortened V by 2 bases and J by 6 bases, and 16 bases separated the two germline ends. The CDR3 is made up of 16 amino acids. Germline-derived CDR1 and CDR2 are KGHSH and LQKENI.

Points on this clone: The same CDR3 also results from other DNA sequences found in this sample. The rearrangement links TRBV5-1 to TRBJ2-7; D is possibly TRBD1 (6 bases). The germline CDR1 and CDR2 sequences are SGHRS and YFSETQ. This CDR3 has 14 amino acids. V gave up 0 bases and J gave up 5 bases, with 12 bases separating them. The chain's CDR3 is CASSLDQGRDEQYF. The DNA of the CDR3 is TGCGCCAGCAGCTTGGACCAGGGGCGGGACGAGCAGTACTTC.

The chain has TRBV7-2 and TRBJ1-5; the D is unclear. Trimming pared 0 bases from V and 6 bases from J, leaving 12 bases between. Germline assignment: CDR1 SGHTA and CDR2 FQGNSA. The CDR3 has 15 residues. DNA of the CDR3: TGTGCCAGCAGCTTAGCGATAGGGCTGACTCAGCCCCAGCATTTT. This translates into CASSLAIGLTQPQHF.